This note documents a single TCR beta chain sequence. This clonotype was counted ten times or more. What antigen it recognizes has not been identified. No per-base quality is available; no much larger clone lies one base away. The data derive from a study of blood T cells in healthy people across ages (dated by TCRdb to between 2014 and 2017). Study-wide context: Template switching captured roughly one uniquely barcoded TCR beta cDNA molecule per two T cells in model experiments. The study analyzed two additional independent replicas of 1 million unique cDNA reads from the same blood draw for two donors, one aged 18 to 30 and one aged 80 or older. To track age-related changes in TCR beta repertoire diversity, the study relied on deep sequencing normalized with unique cDNA molecular identifiers. To avoid experimental bias, donors of different ages were distributed randomly across sequencing lanes. The donors were divided into four age groups: young (average roughly 15 years), middle-aged (approximately 42), aged (roughly 66) and long-lived (82). What the authors observed across the whole study: Estimates of total diversity based on one million sequenced T cells were considered lower bounds and underestimates. The long-lived group showed more naive CD4+ T cells, fewer expanded clones and increased TCR diversity than the aged group, suggesting age selection. Donor CMV infection status was unknown, potentially confounding age-related changes in expanded clonotypes. Observed TCR beta diversity correlated strongly with the percentage of naive T cells measured by flow cytometry. Because profiling used bulk unsorted PBMCs, naive and antigen-experienced compartments could not be compared conclusively. As age increased, observed TCR beta diversity per million T cells dropped in a roughly linear way, and a significant reduction was already evident by age roughly 36.

The method was 5' RACE. TCRdb lists the instrument as Illumina HiSeq 2500. A second PCR of 7 to 11 cycles was run with a J-beta primer mix and a sample-barcoded 5' primer. A unique molecular identifier was introduced onto each TCR beta cDNA molecule by a template-switch 5' adaptor carrying 12 random nucleotides. Each sample yielded at least 3 million CDR3-containing paired-end reads. First-strand cDNA synthesis was performed from all RNA using the Mint cDNA synthesis kit, with priming by a TRBC-specific oligonucleotide. All cDNA was treated with uracil-DNA glycosylase and then went through a first 18-cycle PCR with the universal primers M1SS and BC2_uni_R. The authors processed their data as follows. For normalization, 1 million high-quality reads were randomly selected from each sample, with every read carrying a distinct molecular identifier. Reads with shared molecular identifiers were discarded instead of being binned into consensus sequences. MiTCR, set to a Q25 quality threshold and the strictest error-elimination algorithm, was used for CDR3 identification, clonotype clustering and error correction. A nonparametric unseen species model with Euler transformation was used to estimate a lower bound on total TCR beta diversity. Through fastp at Q25 and MiXCR, TCRdb rebuilt clones from the public reads, retaining in-frame beta chains. A single entry per CDR3 protein holds the most common genes and DNA from its merged rows. TCRdb's processing, not the study's, gives the V and J calls here. This sample holds about 640,000 distinct CDR3 sequences; less than 35% were observed only once. Clones ranked in the top ten supply approximately 14% of the sample.

The CDR3 runs 15 residues from the cysteine to the phenylalanine. CDR3 DNA is the only sequence kept; it has 45 bases, read in frame from the first base. Trimming takes 5 bases off V and 7 bases off J; junction bases not matched to a gene: 6. In the germline V gene, CDR1 corresponds to MNHEY and CDR2 to SVGEGT. The approximately 41 donors, aged about 6 to 95 years, were systemically healthy Caucasian individuals from Russia. Each donor gave about 10 milliliters of peripheral blood, drawn into EDTA-treated Vacutainer tubes. Ficoll-Paque density-gradient centrifugation was used to isolate PBMCs, with at least 6 million per sample. Trizol reagent was used to extract total RNA from the PBMCs, yielding at least 6 micrograms per sample. For every donor, flow cytometry on a PBMC aliquot measured the percentage of naive CD45RAhigh/CD27high T cells.

The sequence is built from TRBV6-2 or TRBV6-3 and TRBJ1-6, with TRBD1 matching 9 junction bases. This TCR was sampled from a woman of 80 years or more in good health. The sample taken for sequencing was blood. The nucleotides are TGTGCCAGCAGTCACCGGGACAGGGTCAATTCACCCCTCCACTTT. It codes for CASSHRDRVNSPLHF.